One sample yielded the 18 T cell receptor beta chains listed below, sequenced in a study of blood T cell repertoires in COVID-19. TCRdb's table, derived via immunoSEQ multiplex PCR, lists solely in-frame clones and lacks some. This table holds under 300,000 clones, 83% found once. Sample: peripheral blood. The origin of the receptors is a human donor in a cohort sampled during active COVID-19.

The V gene is TRBV7-9, the J gene TRBJ1-5; TRBD1 matches at 7 bases. CDR1 is SEHNR and CDR2 is FQNEAQ in the germline V gene (reference sequence). CDR3 size: 14 residues. V dropped 5 bases and J dropped 7; count of bases not matched to a gene: 8. DNA for the CDR3: TGTGCCAGCAGCGAGGGACAGATTTCACAGCCCCAGCATTTT. Its protein product is CASSEGQISQPQHF. The variable domain in full, with the rest retrieved from reference TRBV7-9 and TRBJ1-5, is DTGVSQNPRHKITKRGQNVTFRCDPISEHNRLYWYRQTLGQGPEFLTYFQNEAQLEKSRLLSDRFSAERPKGSFSTLEIQRTEQGDSAMYLCASSEGQISQPQHFGDGTRLSIL.

This rearrangement joins TRBV6-1 to TRBJ2-1; 7 bases are shared with TRBD2. V lost 1 base, J lost 8 bases, and 8 bases stayed unmatched. This CDR3 region has 15 residues. From germline, CDR1 is MNHNS and CDR2 SASEGT. The CDR3 DNA reads as TGTGCCAGCAGTGAAGGGACTAGTGGGGTCGATGAGCAGTTCTTC. It codes for CASSEGTSGVDEQFF.

The chain has TRBV6-5 and TRBJ2-7, with 8 bases matching TRBD1. The CDR3 length is 16 residues. Germline V gene data show CDR1 as MNHEY and CDR2 as SVGAGI. J was trimmed by 0 bases and V by 0 bases; bases with no gene match: 4. The CDR3 loop reads CASSYSSGQVSYEQYF. Written as DNA, the CDR3 is TGTGCCAGCAGTTACTCTTCGGGACAGGTCTCCTACGAGCAGTACTTC.

The chain couples TRBV2 to TRBJ2-7; D might be TRBD2 (6 bases). The germline gives CDR1 SNHLY, CDR2 FYNNEI. CDR3 size: 16 residues. V was trimmed by 7 bases and J by 2 bases, leaving 21 bases between them. CDR3 in amino acids: CASIKALATDTYEQYF. The DNA for the CDR3 is TGTGCCAGCATTAAGGCCCTAGCGACAGATACCTACGAGCAGTACTTC.

The V and J genes are TRBV6-5 and TRBJ2-7; weak D call: TRBD1 (6 bases). Germline V gene sequence: CDR1 MNHEY, CDR2 SVGAGI. There are 13 residues in the CDR3. Trimming left V 6 bases short and J 2 bases short, with 11 bases between. The CDR3 loop is CASSPPGAYEQYF. Written as DNA, the CDR3 is TGTGCCAGCAGCCCACCAGGGGCCTACGAGCAGTACTTC.

The chain employs TRBV4-1 and TRBJ2-3; tentative D call: TRBD2 (5 bases). This CDR3 spans 17 amino acids. Germline V gene sequence: CDR1 MGHRA, CDR2 YSYEKL. V gave up 2 bases and J gave up 2 bases, with 17 bases separating them. CDR3 nucleotides: TGCGCCAGCAGCCAAACCGAACGGGTAGACTACACAGATACGCAGTATTTT. It yields the protein CASSQTERVDYTDTQYF.

The chain combines TRBV19 with TRBJ1-4, with 7 bases identical to TRBD1. From germline, CDR1 is LNHDA and CDR2 SQIVND (reference sequence). With V trimmed by 5 bases and J by 6 bases, 9 bases remained unmatched. The CDR3 runs 15 residues. The CDR3 loop is CASSPRDSSYEKLFF. CDR3 DNA sequence: TGTGCCAGTAGTCCCCGGGACAGCTCGTATGAAAAACTGTTTTTT.

The chain uses TRBV7-9 and TRBJ1-2, with a possible D match to TRBD1 (5 bases). Germline V gene data show CDR1 as SEHNR and CDR2 as FQNEAQ (reference sequence). V was pared by 1 base and J by 2 bases, with 5 bases between. The CDR3 loop spans 13 amino acids. The CDR3 DNA reads TGTGCCAGCAGCTTAGGACAGAACTATGGCTACACCTTC. Protein product: CASSLGQNYGYTF.

The chain is built from TRBV5-1 and TRBJ2-3; D unclear. Germline V gene data show CDR1 as SGHRS and CDR2 as YFSETQ. The CDR3 runs to 18 residues. V was shortened by 0 bases and J by 4 bases, with 21 bases between the two germline ends. CDR3: CASSLDPAIPGNSDTQYF. The CDR3 region has the DNA TGCGCCAGCAGCTTGGACCCGGCTATACCGGGTAACTCAGATACGCAGTATTTT.

CDR3 sequence: CASSLNRQGAGELFF. CDR3 nucleotide sequence: TGCGCCAGCAGCTTGAATCGACAGGGCGCCGGGGAGCTGTTTTTT. This sequence joins TRBV5-1 and TRBJ2-2; TRBD1 matches 7 bases. The CDR3 has 15 amino acids. Germline V lookup: CDR1 SGHRS, CDR2 YFSETQ. V shed 1 base, J shed 6 bases, and the junction held 6 bases outside the gene matches.

CDR3 residues: CASSEHFYEQYF. As DNA, the CDR3 is TGCGCCAGCAGTGAGCATTTTTACGAGCAGTACTTC. The V gene is TRBV10-2, the J gene TRBJ2-7, with D unclear. The germline gives CDR1 WSHSY, CDR2 SAAADI. Deletions cut 2 bases from V and 4 bases from J, with 6 bases between. The CDR3 length is 12 residues.

J is TRBJ2-5 and V is TRBV5-1; 10 bases match TRBD2. The CDR3 has 16 amino acids. Germline lookup yields CDR1 SGHRS and CDR2 YFSETQ. J gave up 4 bases and V 3 bases, and 9 bases lay outside the gene matches. The CDR3 loop is CASSYETSGLPETQYF. Written as DNA, the CDR3 is TGCGCCAGCAGCTACGAGACTAGCGGGCTGCCAGAGACCCAGTACTTC.

The CDR3 DNA follows: TGTGCCAGCAGCCCTTCACAGGGGAGTACGAATAATTCACCCCTCCACTTT. This codes for CASSPSQGSTNNSPLHF. This chain uses TRBV3-1 (or the pseudogene TRBV3-2) with TRBJ1-6; 7 positions agree with TRBD1. V lost 4 bases, J lost 5 bases, and 11 bases stayed unmatched. Per germline, CDR1 LGHDT and CDR2 YNNKEL (reference sequence). This CDR3 has 17 amino acids.

The chain is built from TRBV5-1 and TRBJ2-1, with a tentative D call TRBD1 (5 bases). CDR1 and CDR2 (germline): SGHRS, YFSETQ. The CDR3 extends over 14 amino acids. Trimming stripped 5 bases from V and 2 bases from J, with 11 bases between. CDR3 nucleotide sequence: TGCGCCAGCAGATCCAGGGAACCCTACAATGAGCAGTTCTTC. Its protein product is CASRSREPYNEQFF.

This clone was seen only a few times. The V gene is TRBV5-1, the J gene TRBJ2-7; possibly TRBD1 for D (6 bases). Germline CDR1 reads SGHRS; CDR2 reads YFSETQ. V was cut by 2 bases and J by 6 bases, with 12 bases left in between. CDR3 length: 13 residues. The CDR3 loop is CASSFSQGIEQYF. Here the CDR3 DNA reads TGCGCCAGCAGCTTTTCACAGGGAATCGAGCAGTACTTC.

This clone was counted many times. The CDR3, as DNA: TGTGCCAGCAGCTCGAAGACAGTAAGTAAGCAGCCCCAGCATTTT. This encodes CASSSKTVSKQPQHF. The chain links TRBV7-6 to TRBJ1-5; possibly TRBD1 for D (5 bases). Trimming took off 4 bases at V and 7 bases at J, with 17 bases between the two ends. Germline V gives CDR1 SGHVS, CDR2 FNYEAQ. The CDR3 sequence is 15 residues long.

V is TRBV10-1 and J is TRBJ2-1; 9 nucleotides align to TRBD2. This CDR3 region has 16 residues. J was trimmed by 1 base and V by 3 bases; bases with no gene match: 4. Looked up from germline, CDR1 is WNHNN and CDR2 is SYGVQD (reference sequence). In DNA form, the CDR3 reads TGCGCCAGCAGTGAAGGGCGGGGGGGATCCTACAATGAGCAGTTCTTC. Amino acid sequence: CASSEGRGGSYNEQFF.

The chain is built from TRBV4-2 and TRBJ1-6; no definite D call. The V gene's germline CDR1 is LGHNA and CDR2 YNFKEQ. Trimming removed 1 base at V and 1 base at J, with 20 bases between. The CDR3 is 20 amino acids. CDR3 sequence reads: CASSQGTGDWVLSYNSPLHF. Written as DNA, the CDR3 is TGTGCCAGCAGCCAAGGAACCGGGGATTGGGTTTTGTCCTATAATTCACCCCTCCACTTT.